Shown below are 18 T cell receptor beta chains from a single sample sequenced in a study of shared T cell receptors in the human thymus. TCRdb's table, derived via immunoSEQ multiplex PCR, lists solely in-frame clones and lacks some. The sample records hundreds of thousands of clones, around 87% being singletons. These data were also filed under a second study, of human thymus T cells.

The sequenced material came from thymocytes. The receptors shown here come from a boy under three years old with a congenital heart defect.

V usage is TRBV7-2 and J usage is TRBJ2-7; 7 bases map to TRBD2. V shed 1 base and J 6 bases; nucleotides not matched to a gene: 6. From germline, CDR1 is SGHTA and CDR2 FQGNSA. The length of the CDR3 is 14 residues. The CDR3 loop reads CASSLEAGVGEQYF. The CDR3 bases are TGTGCCAGCAGCTTAGAGGCGGGGGTAGGCGAGCAGTACTTC. Based on the CDR3 plus reference TRBV7-2 and TRBJ2-7, the full variable domain is GAGVSQSPSNKVTEKGKDVELRCDPISGHTALYWYRQSLGQGLEFLIYFQGNSAPDKSGLPSDRFSAERTGGSVSTLTIQRTQQEDSAVYLCASSLEAGVGEQYFGPGTRLTVT.

With respect to this clone: One end of the junction is discordant with germline, which a read error may explain. The CDR3 DNA reads TGTGCCTGGGGTGTAAAACTGGTAGCGGGAGTAGAGGGCGAGCAGTACTTC. Its protein is CAWGVKLVAGVEGEQYF. V and J are TRBV30 and TRBJ2-7; the match to TRBD2 covers 9 bases. The germline gives CDR1 GTSNPN, CDR2 SVGIG (reference sequence). There are 17 residues in the CDR3.

This chain links TRBV6-1 with TRBJ1-2; the match to TRBD1 covers 10 bases. Germline-derived CDR1 and CDR2 are MNHNS and SASEGT. The V gene end was trimmed by 0 bases and the J gene end by 7 bases; junction bases not matched to a gene: 8. The CDR3 has 16 residues. CDR3 loop: CASSEAWDRGPCGYTF. The CDR3 nucleotides read TGTGCCAGCAGTGAAGCGTGGGACAGGGGCCCCTGTGGCTACACCTTC.

This chain links TRBV19 with TRBJ1-5, with TRBD1 as a possible D gene (5 bases). This CDR3 has 19 amino acids. The germline CDR1 and CDR2 sequences are LNHDA and SQIVND (reference sequence). The V and J ends lost 4 bases and 1 base respectively, with 23 bases between them. In DNA, the CDR3 is TGTGCCAGTAGTACACCCCTGGCGGGGGTCAGGGAGAGCAATCAGCCCCAGCATTTT. This translates into CASSTPLAGVRESNQPQHF.

This clone showed up just a few times. This chain joins TRBV7-9 and TRBJ2-2; 8 bases fit TRBD1. Trimming removed 8 bases from V and 4 bases from J; junction bases left unmatched: 6. Germline CDR1 and CDR2: SEHNR and FQNEAQ (reference sequence). This CDR3 is 14 amino acids long. The CDR3 DNA sequence: TGTGCCAGCTATTGTACAGGGGGCACCGGGGAGCTGTTTTTT. Amino acids: CASYCTGGTGELFF.

V gene TRBV2 combines with J gene TRBJ2-5; the D is unclear. The length of the CDR3 is 13 residues. V was shortened by 8 bases and J by 11 bases, with 21 bases between the two germline ends. Germline CDR1 reads SNHLY; CDR2 reads FYNNEI. The CDR3 DNA reads as TGTGCCAGCCAAGGAACTATGCGGAGTTATCAGTACTTC. Translating gives CASQGTMRSYQYF.

This chain joins TRBV7-6 and TRBJ2-7; D possibly corresponds to TRBD2 (7 bases). This CDR3 is 15 amino acids long. V lost 4 bases and J 4 bases, leaving 17 bases between the germline ends. CDR1 is SGHVS and CDR2 is FNYEAQ in the germline V gene. In DNA, the CDR3 is TGTGCCAGCAGCTCAGAGCGGGACAAACTTTACGAGCAGTACTTC. The encoded protein is CASSSERDKLYEQYF.

The chain couples TRBV5-5 to TRBJ2-3; TRBD2 aligns across 8 bases. Germline CDR1 reads SGHKS; CDR2 reads YYEKEE (reference sequence). The V segment lost 0 bases and the J segment 2 bases; nucleotides outside the gene matches: 8. This CDR3 has 17 amino acids. CDR3 loop: CASSLAGGLYYTDTQYF. In DNA, the CDR3 is TGTGCCAGCAGCTTGGCGGGAGGGCTCTATTACACAGATACGCAGTATTTT.

The chain links TRBV19 to TRBJ2-2; TRBD2 matches at 7 bases. Trimming took 5 bases from V and 0 from J; bases not matched to a gene: 6. Germline V gene lookup returns CDR1 LNHDA and CDR2 SQIVND (reference sequence). The CDR3 runs 16 residues. CDR3 residues: CASSDRAGPNTGELFF. The CDR3 nucleotides are TGTGCCAGTAGTGACCGAGCGGGGCCGAACACCGGGGAGCTGTTTTTT.

The V gene is TRBV4-1, the J gene TRBJ2-7; 10 positions match TRBD2. This CDR3 spans 17 amino acids. Germline V lookup: CDR1 MGHRA, CDR2 YSYEKL. V trimming: 0 bases; J trimming: 2 bases; junction bases outside the gene matches: 7. The chain's CDR3 is CASSQETSGKLAYEQYF. CDR3 nucleotide sequence: TGCGCCAGCAGCCAAGAAACTAGCGGGAAGCTGGCCTACGAGCAGTACTTC.

The chain employs TRBV28 and TRBJ1-3; D ambiguous. Between the trimmed V and J ends, which lost 4 bases and 4 bases, there was a span of 11 bases. Germline V CDR1 and CDR2: MDHEN, SYDVKM. The CDR3 has 14 residues. CDR3 DNA: TGTGCCAGCAGTTCTTGGACTGCGGGAAACACCATATATTTT. Its translation: CASSSWTAGNTIYF.

The chain carries TRBV5-1 and TRBJ1-1; D is possibly TRBD1 (6 bases). Germline V lookup: CDR1 SGHRS, CDR2 YFSETQ. Trimming removed 0 bases from V and 1 base from J, with 13 bases in between. This CDR3 comprises 16 residues. The CDR3 DNA sequence: TGCGCCAGCAGCTTGGCTGGGGGCGCGGGGAACACTGAAGCTTTCTTT. Translation gives CASSLAGGAGNTEAFF.

The V gene is TRBV6-6, the J gene TRBJ2-6; maybe TRBD2 (6 bases). CDR3 length equals 16 residues. The V gene's germline CDR1 is MNHNY and CDR2 SVGAGI (reference sequence). V dropped 2 bases and J dropped 0 bases, with 8 bases sitting between them. The CDR3 DNA reads TGTGCCAGCAGTTACCTCGGGGGCTCTGGGGCCAACGTCCTGACTTTC. Its translation: CASSYLGGSGANVLTF.

This clone was picked up one time. CDR3 nucleotides: TGCGCCAGCAGCTTTATACCGGGTGAAGCTTTCTTT. The encoded protein is CASSFIPGEAFF. V is TRBV5-1 and J is TRBJ1-1; unclear D gene. CDR3 length equals 12 residues. The germline CDR1 and CDR2 sequences are SGHRS and YFSETQ. V lost 2 bases, J lost 7 bases, and 9 bases lay in between.

In the case of this clone: This specimen includes other DNA sequences encoding the same CDR3. This chain connects TRBV5-1 to TRBJ2-3, with D unclear. Trimming left V 0 bases short and J 6 bases short, with 5 bases between. The CDR3 sequence is 12 residues long. Germline V gene data show CDR1 as SGHRS and CDR2 as YFSETQ. In DNA, the CDR3 is TGCGCCAGCAGCTTGGCCGGTGATACGCAGTATTTT. Protein sequence: CASSLAGDTQYF.

This chain uses TRBV15 with TRBJ2-7, with 13 bases fitting TRBD2. CDR1 is LNHNV and CDR2 is YYDKDF in the germline V gene (reference sequence). V shed 3 bases, J shed 3 bases, and the junction held 5 bases outside the gene matches. The CDR3 covers 16 residues. The CDR3 is CATSRGLAGLFYEQYF. The CDR3 DNA sequence: TGTGCCACCAGCAGGGGACTAGCGGGATTGTTCTACGAGCAGTACTTC.

This clone has more than one count but fewer than ten. The CDR3 coding sequence is TGTGCCAGCCAAAAGCGGGGGGCAAACACAGATACGCAGTATTTT. It translates to CASQKRGANTDTQYF. The V gene is TRBV7-8, the J gene TRBJ2-3, with TRBD2 matching over 9 bases. CDR3 length: 15 amino acids. Per the germline V gene, CDR1 is SGHVS and CDR2 is FQNEAQ. Unmatched junction bases numbered 8, after V lost 8 bases and J lost 2 bases.

The chain links TRBV19 to TRBJ1-5, with a possible D match to TRBD1 (5 bases). The CDR3 is 15 residues long. The germline V gene has CDR1 LNHDA and CDR2 SQIVND (reference sequence). The germline V and J ends were trimmed by 6 bases and 3 bases, with 15 bases remaining between them. The CDR3 DNA follows: TGTGCCAGTAGCCATGGGTCAGGGATCAATCAGCCCCAGCATTTT. Translated, it gives CASSHGSGINQPQHF.